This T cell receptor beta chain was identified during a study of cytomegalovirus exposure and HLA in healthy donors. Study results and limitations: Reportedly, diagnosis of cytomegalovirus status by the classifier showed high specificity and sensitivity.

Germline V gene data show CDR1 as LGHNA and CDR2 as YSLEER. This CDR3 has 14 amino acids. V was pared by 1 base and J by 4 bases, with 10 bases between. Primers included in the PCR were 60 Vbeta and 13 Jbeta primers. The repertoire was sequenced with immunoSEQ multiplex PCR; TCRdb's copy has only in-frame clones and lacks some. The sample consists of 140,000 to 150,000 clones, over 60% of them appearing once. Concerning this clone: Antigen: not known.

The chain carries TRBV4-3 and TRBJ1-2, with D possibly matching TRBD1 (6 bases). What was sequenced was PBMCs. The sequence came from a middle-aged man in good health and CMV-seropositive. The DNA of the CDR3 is TGCGCCAGCAGCCAAGTTGCGGGGGCCTATGGCTACACCTTC. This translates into CASSQVAGAYGYTF.